Listed below are T cell receptor beta chains from one sample, sequenced in a study of cytomegalovirus exposure and HLA in healthy donors. The protocol was immunoSEQ multiplex PCR, while the TCRdb copy is restricted to in-frame clones and leaves out a portion. The sample gives approximately 110,000 clones, about 80% of which show up once; about 3.5% is in the top ten. Sequences were obtained from PBMCs. These receptors were obtained from a man aged 35-49 years in good health and CMV-seronegative. Both conserved end residues are part of each CDR3. D genes are given only for firm matches. The size of a clone is reported for some rows only, either as once, few or many, or as a class for expanded clones.

abundance,v_gene,d_gene,j_gene,CDR3nt,CDR3aa
-,TRBV28,TRBD1,TRBJ1-5,TGTGCCAGCAGTGATCCAGGGGGCGAATATAGCAATCAGCCCCAGCATTTT,CASSDPGGEYSNQPQHF
-,TRBV18,-,TRBJ1-5,TGTGCCAGCTCACCCGTCAGTTCAAATCAGCCCCAGCATTTT,CASSPVSSNQPQHF
-,TRBV11-2,-,TRBJ1-1,TGTGCCAGCAGCTTCCTTCGACCGGGAGAAGCTTTCTTT,CASSFLRPGEAFF
-,TRBV11-2,-,TRBJ1-1,TGTGCCAGCAGCGGAGGACAGAGCATGAACACTGAAGCTTTCTTT,CASSGGQSMNTEAFF
-,TRBV15,-,TRBJ1-1,TGTGCCACCAGCAGAGTCCCGGGGGAAGCTTTCTTT,CATSRVPGEAFF
-,TRBV6-1,-,TRBJ2-1,TGTGCCAGCAGTGTTTCTAGCCTATTCTCCTACAATGAGCAGTTCTTC,CASSVSSLFSYNEQFF
once,TRBV7-6,TRBD1,TRBJ2-7,TGTGCCAGCAGCTTAACAGGGGCTACGTCGGGCGAGCAGTACTTC,CASSLTGATSGEQYF
-,TRBV5-6,TRBD1,TRBJ2-1,TGTGCCAGCAGCTCTGGACAGGGTGATGAGCAGTTCTTC,CASSSGQGDEQFF
few,TRBV7-3,-,TRBJ2-5,TGTGCCAGCAGCTTAATAGCAGGGGCTAACCAAGAGACCCAGTACTTC,CASSLIAGANQETQYF
few,TRBV11-2,TRBD2,TRBJ2-1,TGTGCCAGCAGCTTTGGACTAGCGTACAATGAGCAGTTCTTC,CASSFGLAYNEQFF
few,TRBV7-2,-,TRBJ1-2,TGTGCCAGCAGCTTATTACAGTCGTCCTATGGCTACACCTTC,CASSLLQSSYGYTF
-,TRBV18,-,TRBJ2-7,TGTGCCAGCTCACCTTCAATGTCACAGTCCTACGAGCAGTACTTC,CASSPSMSQSYEQYF
-,TRBV5-6,-,TRBJ1-5,TGTGCCAGCAGCTTGGGACAGATTAGCAATCAGCCCCAGCATTTT,CASSLGQISNQPQHF
once,TRBV9,-,TRBJ2-7,TGTGCCAGCAGCCCCCGTCAGGGCCCCTACGAGCAGTACTTC,CASSPRQGPYEQYF
-,TRBV5-1,-,TRBJ1-1,TGCGCCAGCAGCGTCCTAGAGAACACTGAAGCTTTCTTT,CASSVLENTEAFF
-,TRBV27,-,TRBJ1-6,TGTGCCAGCACCCGACTCGTTAATTCACCCCTCCACTTT,CASTRLVNSPLHF
-,TRBV5-1,TRBD1,TRBJ2-3,TGCGCCAGCAGCTTGGCCGGGACAGGGACCACAGATACGCAGTATTTT,CASSLAGTGTTDTQYF
-,TRBV7-6,-,TRBJ2-1,TGTGCCAGCAGCTTAGGCCCAGGGGACGGGCAGTTCTTC,CASSLGPGDGQFF